This record looks at one T cell receptor beta chain sequence and its context. At one end the junction does not follow the germline gene, possibly because of a read error. The CDR3 is 17 amino acids. One entry per CDR3 protein, called by TCRdb with MiXCR from the 5' RACE reads. Counted here are 1.5 million to 2 million distinct CDR3 sequences, 25% to 35% occurring once; the ten biggest clones make up about 0.3%. These data belong to a study of identical twins. The rearrangement uses TRBV12-3 or TRBV12-4 and TRBJ1-2; possible D gene TRBD1, 6 bases. The source is a newborn girl in good health. Sequencing was carried out using cord blood. For the CDR3, the DNA is TGTGCCGGCAGTTTTAAGGGCAGGGGAGACTCTAACTATGGCTACACCTTC. Amino acid sequence: CAGSFKGRGDSNYGYTF.